This T cell receptor (beta chain) came from a study of blood T cells in healthy people across ages. Then a second PCR, running roughly 7 to 12 cycles, was carried out with a sample-barcoded 5' primer and a J-beta primer mix. Each CDR3 protein gets one entry after TCRdb re-called the 5' RACE reads with MiXCR. Of roughly 640,000 distinct CDR3 sequences in the sample, approximately 30% were seen once. Per sample, at least 5.5 micrograms of total RNA were extracted. CDR1 is MNHNS and CDR2 is SASEGT in the germline V gene. The CDR3 has 13 amino acids. V was shortened by 1 base and J by 6 bases, with 9 bases between the two germline ends. This clonotype was seen at least ten times.

The chain employs TRBV6-1 and TRBJ1-2; D is unresolved. Input material: blood. The receptor's source is a woman older than 75 in good health. CDR3 DNA: TGTGCCAGCAGTGAAGTGGGAGGTCATGGCTACACCTTC. It encodes CASSEVGGHGYTF.